This T cell receptor beta chain was sequenced during a study of T cells in Graves' hyperthyroidism and ophthalmopathy. Study overall: Peripheral blood was drawn at first diagnosis, prior to all treatment. Notes on the study in general: Most thyroid clonotypes expanded above 0.001 appeared in blood too.

Regarding this clonotype: Its antigen is unknown.

Extraction of PBMCs used roughly 9.4 ml of fresh peripheral blood. From RNA transcripts, TCR beta CDR3 regions were amplified. A set of HTBI primers served as the primers for a first-round RT-PCR of the TCR CDR3. TCRdb reprocessed the multiplex PCR reads with MiXCR, giving one entry per CDR3 protein. The table lists approximately 720,000 distinct CDR3 sequences, 15% to 20% of them singletons. Trimming stripped 0 bases from V and 0 bases from J, with 9 bases between. The germline gives CDR1 MGHRA, CDR2 YSYEKL. The CDR3 extends over 17 amino acids. The chain combines TRBV4-1 with TRBJ2-6; unclear D gene. Sequencing used blood. The receptor comes from a woman aged 50 to 60 with Graves' hyperthyroidism that later progressed to Graves' ophthalmopathy. CDR3 protein: CASSQDFWDSGANVLTF. The CDR3 nucleotides read TGCGCCAGCAGCCAAGACTTTTGGGACTCTGGGGCCAACGTCCTGACTTTC.